This is a list of T cell receptor beta chains from one sample in a study of T cells expressing NK-cell markers. TCRdb re-analyzed the 5' RACE reads; it lists each CDR3 protein once, without DNA. Seen in this sample are some 280,000 distinct CDR3 sequences; the ten most common clones hold about 0.39%. The sequenced material came from blood T cells: a sorted CD56 or NKG2C T cell subset, CD4+ or CD8+ T cells, or bulk PBMC T cells (not recorded which). All receptors come from a man younger than 35 in good health. Both conserved end residues are part of each CDR3. The order of the fields is V gene, J gene, CDR3 protein.

v_call: TRBV19
j_call: TRBJ2-1
cdr3_aa: CASSVGLAGLYNEQFF

v_call: TRBV20-1
j_call: TRBJ1-5
cdr3_aa: CSATTGSSGQPQHF

v_call: TRBV20-1
j_call: TRBJ1-1
cdr3_aa: CSARDRKYTEAFF

v_call: TRBV12-3/TRBV12-4
j_call: TRBJ1-1
cdr3_aa: CASWKLMNTEAFF

v_call: TRBV11-2
j_call: TRBJ2-1
cdr3_aa: CASSPLSGSNSNEQFF

v_call: TRBV13
j_call: TRBJ2-1
cdr3_aa: CASSRVRGEQFF

v_call: TRBV4-3
j_call: TRBJ2-3
cdr3_aa: CASSQGYAAGTDTQYF

v_call: TRBV9
j_call: TRBJ2-6
cdr3_aa: CASSVGQGGSGANVLTF

v_call: TRBV25-1
j_call: TRBJ2-1
cdr3_aa: CASSIQVGLLGDEQFF

v_call: TRBV12-3/TRBV12-4
j_call: TRBJ2-5
cdr3_aa: CASSLGTWAANF

v_call: TRBV12-3/TRBV12-4
j_call: TRBJ1-4
cdr3_aa: CASTSGSHEKLFF

v_call: TRBV6-1
j_call: TRBJ1-1
cdr3_aa: CASTPEGEAFF

v_call: TRBV2
j_call: TRBJ2-1
cdr3_aa: CASSQGWSGGYNEQFF

v_call: TRBV12-3/TRBV12-4
j_call: TRBJ1-2
cdr3_aa: CASSSLGLIYGYTF

v_call: TRBV20-1
j_call: TRBJ2-7
cdr3_aa: CSARKQGVDQQYF

v_call: TRBV30
j_call: TRBJ2-7
cdr3_aa: CAVGTGATGTYEQYF

v_call: TRBV18
j_call: TRBJ2-7
cdr3_aa: CASSPSGRAYEQYF

v_call: TRBV4-2
j_call: TRBJ2-1
cdr3_aa: CASTTSTGGSYNEQFF

v_call: TRBV4-1
j_call: TRBJ2-6
cdr3_aa: CASSQVLGPSGANVLTF

v_call: TRBV20-1
j_call: TRBJ2-3
cdr3_aa: CSARELTRRTDTQYF

v_call: TRBV6-6
j_call: TRBJ2-3
cdr3_aa: CASRENRGTQYF

v_call: TRBV29-1
j_call: TRBJ2-3
cdr3_aa: CSVPAGLAGGWGGTDTQYF

v_call: TRBV12-3/TRBV12-4
j_call: TRBJ2-2
cdr3_aa: CASSPDRVDTGELFF

v_call: TRBV20-1
j_call: TRBJ2-5
cdr3_aa: CSAIGSTRGSQYF

v_call: TRBV7-6
j_call: TRBJ2-7
cdr3_aa: CASSLGVVSEGLDLYEQYF

v_call: TRBV29-1
j_call: TRBJ2-3
cdr3_aa: CSVAGTTVGTDTQYF

v_call: TRBV20-1
j_call: TRBJ2-5
cdr3_aa: CSANLRDYQETQYF